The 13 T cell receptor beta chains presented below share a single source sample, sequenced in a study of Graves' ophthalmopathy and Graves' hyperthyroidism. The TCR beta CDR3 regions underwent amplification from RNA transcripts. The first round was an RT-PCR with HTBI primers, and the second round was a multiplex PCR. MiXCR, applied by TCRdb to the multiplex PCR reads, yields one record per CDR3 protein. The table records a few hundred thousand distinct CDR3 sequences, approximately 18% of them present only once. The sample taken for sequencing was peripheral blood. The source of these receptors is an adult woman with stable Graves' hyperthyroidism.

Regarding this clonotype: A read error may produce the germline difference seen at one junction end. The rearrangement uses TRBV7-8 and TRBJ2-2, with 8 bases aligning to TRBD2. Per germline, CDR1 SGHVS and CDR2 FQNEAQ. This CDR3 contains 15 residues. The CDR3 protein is CARSPRTSNTGELFF. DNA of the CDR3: TGTGCCCGCAGCCCCCGGACTAGCAACACCGGGGAGCTGTTTTTT. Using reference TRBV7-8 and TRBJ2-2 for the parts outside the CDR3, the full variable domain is GAGVSQSPRYKVAKRGQDVALRCDPISGHVSLFWYQQALGQGPEFLTYFQNEAQLDKSGLPSDRFFAERPEGSVSTLKIQRTQQEDSAVYLCARSPRTSNTGELFFGEGSRLTVL.

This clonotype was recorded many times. DNA for the CDR3: TGTGCCAGCAGTTCCCGATCGTGGGGGATGAACACTGAAGCTTTCTTT. This sequence encodes CASSSRSWGMNTEAFF. The chain joins TRBV28 to TRBJ1-1, with D tentatively TRBD1 (5 bases). Looked up from germline, CDR1 is MDHEN and CDR2 is SYDVKM. CDR3 length: 16 amino acids. Trimming cost V 4 bases and J 0 bases, with 15 bases left between them. The variable domain in full, with the rest retrieved from reference TRBV28 and TRBJ1-1, is DVKVTQSSRYLVKRTGEKVFLECVQDMDHENMFWYRQDPGLGLRLIYFSYDVKMKEKGDIPEGYSVSREKKERFSLILESASTNQTSMYLCASSSRSWGMNTEAFFGQGTRLTVV.

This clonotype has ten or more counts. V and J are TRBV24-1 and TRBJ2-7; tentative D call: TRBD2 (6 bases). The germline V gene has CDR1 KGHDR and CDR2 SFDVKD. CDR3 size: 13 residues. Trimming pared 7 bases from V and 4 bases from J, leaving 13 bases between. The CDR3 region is CATSDPTSYEQYF. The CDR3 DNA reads TGTGCCACCAGCGACCCGACTAGTTACGAGCAGTACTTC.

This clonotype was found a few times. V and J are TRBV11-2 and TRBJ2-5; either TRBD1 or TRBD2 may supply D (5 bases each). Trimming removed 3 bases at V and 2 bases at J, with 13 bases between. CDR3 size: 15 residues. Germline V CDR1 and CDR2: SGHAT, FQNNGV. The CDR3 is CASSFRGGGQETQYF. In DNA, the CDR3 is TGTGCCAGCAGCTTTAGGGGTGGGGGACAAGAGACCCAGTACTTC. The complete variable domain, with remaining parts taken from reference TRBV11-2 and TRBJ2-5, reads EAGVAQSPRYKIIEKRQSVAFWCNPISGHATLYWYQQILGQGPKLLIQFQNNGVVDDSQLPKDRFSAERLKGVDSTLKIQPAKLEDSAVYLCASSFRGGGQETQYFGPGTRLLVL.

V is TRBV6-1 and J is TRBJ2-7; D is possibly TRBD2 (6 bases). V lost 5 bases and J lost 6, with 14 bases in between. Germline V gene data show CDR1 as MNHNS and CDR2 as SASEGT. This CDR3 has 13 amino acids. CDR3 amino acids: CASSTPTSTEQYF. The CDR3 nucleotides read TGTGCCAGCAGTACCCCAACTAGCACCGAGCAGTACTTC.

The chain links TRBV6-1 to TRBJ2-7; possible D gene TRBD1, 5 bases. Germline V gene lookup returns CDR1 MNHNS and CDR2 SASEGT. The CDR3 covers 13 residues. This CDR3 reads CASCEQEFYEQYV. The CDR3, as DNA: TGTGCCAGCTGTGAACAGGAGTTCTACGAGCAGTACGTC.

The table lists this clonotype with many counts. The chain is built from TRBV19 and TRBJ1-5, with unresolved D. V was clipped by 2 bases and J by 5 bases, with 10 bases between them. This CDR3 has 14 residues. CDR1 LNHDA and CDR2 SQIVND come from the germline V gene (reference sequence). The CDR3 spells CASSITKGDQPQHF. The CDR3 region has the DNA TGTGCCAGTAGTATAACAAAGGGCGATCAGCCCCAGCATTTT.

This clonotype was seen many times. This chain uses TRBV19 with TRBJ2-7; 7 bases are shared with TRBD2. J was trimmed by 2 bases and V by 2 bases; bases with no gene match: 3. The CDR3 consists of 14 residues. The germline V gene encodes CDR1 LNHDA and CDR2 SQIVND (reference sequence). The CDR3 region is CASSISRGTYEQYF. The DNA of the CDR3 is TGTGCCAGTAGTATATCGCGGGGGACCTACGAGCAGTACTTC.

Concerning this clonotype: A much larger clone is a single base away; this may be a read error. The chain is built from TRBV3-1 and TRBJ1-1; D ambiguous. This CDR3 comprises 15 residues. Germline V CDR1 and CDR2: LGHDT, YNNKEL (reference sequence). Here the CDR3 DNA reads TGTGCCATCAGCGTAAGAGGAGTCAGTAGCCCTGAAGCTTTCTTT. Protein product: CAISVRGVSSPEAFF.

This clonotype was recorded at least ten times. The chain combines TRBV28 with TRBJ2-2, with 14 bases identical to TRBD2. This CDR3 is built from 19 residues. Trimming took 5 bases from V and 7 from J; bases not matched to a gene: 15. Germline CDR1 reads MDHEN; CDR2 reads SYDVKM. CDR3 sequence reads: CASSRRTSGRHPFVGELFF. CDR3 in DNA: TGTGCCAGCAGTCGACGGACTAGCGGGAGGCACCCTTTTGTCGGGGAGCTGTTTTTT.

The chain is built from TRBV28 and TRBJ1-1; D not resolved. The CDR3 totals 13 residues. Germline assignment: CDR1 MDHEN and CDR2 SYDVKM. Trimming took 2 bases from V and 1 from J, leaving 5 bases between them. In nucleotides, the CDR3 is TGTGCCAGCAGTTTAGTACAGAACACTGAAGCTTTCTTT. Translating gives CASSLVQNTEAFF.

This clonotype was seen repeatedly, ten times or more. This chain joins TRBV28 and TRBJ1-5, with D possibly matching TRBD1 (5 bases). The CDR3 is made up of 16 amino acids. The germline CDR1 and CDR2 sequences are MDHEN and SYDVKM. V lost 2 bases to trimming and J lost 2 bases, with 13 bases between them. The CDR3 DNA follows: TGTGCCAGCAGTTTAACACTGACCAGGGGCAATCAGCCCCAGCATTTT. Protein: CASSLTLTRGNQPQHF.

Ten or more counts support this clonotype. CDR3 sequence reads: CSAQDQGAPGEAFF. The CDR3 coding sequence is TGCAGTGCCCAGGACCAGGGGGCGCCGGGAGAAGCTTTCTTT. This chain links TRBV20-1 with TRBJ1-1, with 8 bases lining up with TRBD1. Germline assignment: CDR1 DFQATT and CDR2 SNEGSKA (reference sequence). This CDR3 comprises 14 residues. The junction had 14 bases not matched to a gene; V was cut back by 6 bases and J by 8 bases.